The present T cell receptor beta chain was sequenced within a study of T cells after yellow fever vaccination. Points from the study as a whole: From the bulk population, abundant clonotypes could contaminate and appear within FACS-sorted repertoires.

On this clonotype: Its cognate antigen is unknown.

It was through 5'RACE template switching that TCR cDNA was made, with a universal primer site and UMIs added. TCRdb reprocessed the 5' RACE reads via MiXCR and lists one record per CDR3 protein. The sample contains over 250,000 distinct CDR3 sequences, about 5.2% of which appear only once. The receptor was derived from a man aged 18 to 30 who received the YFV17D yellow fever vaccine. Sequences were derived from CD4+ T cells sorted from PBMCs, sampled on the day of the yellow fever booster vaccination.

CDR3 region: CATSDSGRTQPQHF. DNA for the CDR3: TGTGCCACCAGTGATTCGGGCCGGACACAGCCCCAGCATTTT. The chain is built from TRBV24-1 and TRBJ1-5; a weak D match, TRBD1 (5 bases). V lost 2 bases and J lost 7, with 11 bases in between. This CDR3 contains 14 residues. Germline V gene data show CDR1 as KGHDR and CDR2 as SFDVKD.